This T cell receptor (beta chain) comes out of a study of CD8 T cells in Susac syndrome (dated by TCRdb to about 2019). General notes on the study: Of the Susac syndrome patients who were sequenced, eight or nine were in clinical remission while about six had clinically active disease. At blood withdrawal, Susac syndrome patients were therapy-naive, treated with corticosteroids (with IVIg additionally given to some), or treated with IVIg alone. The study used repertoire sequencing to test whether antigen drove CD8+ T cell activation and differentiation in Susac syndrome.

About this clonotype: This clone's antigen is unknown. Per-nucleotide qualities are absent, and no much larger clonotype sits a single base away.

Study-wide conclusions, independent of this receptor: In patients with Susac syndrome, the CD4+ T cell repertoire showed no detectable clonal expansion. The study acknowledged that relatively few individuals were included in the TCR sequencing and HLA analysis.

Peripheral blood CD8+ and CD4+ T cells from healthy donors, Susac syndrome patients and multiple sclerosis patients were profiled by high-throughput TCR beta sequencing. The Susac syndrome patients fulfilled recently defined diagnostic criteria for definite or probable disease. Bulk CD8+ and CD4+ T cells were purified by magnetic negative isolation, whereas CD8+ TEMRA cells were enriched by FACS. Blood was drawn into EDTA tubes, processed within 24 hours, and PBMCs were isolated by density gradient centrifugation. PBMCs intended for TCR sequencing were cryopreserved in liquid nitrogen and thawed later in a water bath at 37 degrees C. The sorted or isolated CD4+, CD8+ and CD8+ TEMRA cells reached a purity of at least 90%. V is shortened by 5 bases, J by 1 base, and the region joining them spans 14 bases. For CDR1 and CDR2, the germline V gene (reference sequence) lists DFQATT and SNEGSKA. The CDR3, from cysteine to phenylalanine, totals 14 residues. Just CDR3 DNA is preserved here, 42 bases in frame from base 1.

RNA was extracted using the RNeasy kit, and roughly 0.45 to 1 ug of the RNA was reverse transcribed with random hexamers. The immunoSEQ multiplex PCR assay, covering 54 Vbeta and 13 Jbeta segments, was used to amplify TCR beta CDR3 regions. PCR amplification bias was corrected by using a synthetic template baseline for primer optimization and computational correction. Per the source publication's procedure: Reads were assigned to V, D and J genes according to IMGT and analyzed in immunoSEQ Analyzer, with only productive sequences retained. To calculate clonality, Shannon entropy was normalized by log2 of the number of productive unique sequences and then subtracted from one. Public and private clones were assessed among the 100 most prevalent clones of each patient and control. Clones were defined as Susac-specific when absent from the healthy and MS cohorts, from roughly 1,100 published viral clones and from other ImmuneACCESS disease sequences. Using fastp trimming at Q25 and MiXCR clonotype assembly, TCRdb reanalyzed the public sequencing data and kept in-frame beta chains. A single entry per CDR3 protein holds the most common genes and DNA from its merged rows. The V and J calls follow TCRdb's processing rather than the paper's. The sample table records about 210,000 distinct CDR3 sequences; 94% of these occur just once. 0.15% to 0.2% of the sample comes from the top ten.

The TCR sequence derives from a human donor with Susac syndrome. The chain links TRBV20-1 with TRBJ1-1, with TRBD1 tentatively as D gene (6 bases match). Sequencing input: CD4+ T cells from PBMCs. The CDR3 region reads CSAHRRGQNTEAFF. In nucleotide form, the sequence is TGCAGTGCTCATCGACGGGGGCAGAACACTGAAGCTTTCTTT.